This T cell receptor (beta chain) was found in a study of blood T cell repertoires in COVID-19. About the research overall: Samples came from the United States, Italy and Spain, spanning acute and convalescent COVID-19. In each case, the material was cDNA or gDNA derived from T cells, B-cell-depleted T cells, or PBMCs.

Method: immunoSEQ multiplex PCR; TCRdb's copy keeps in-frame clones and lacks some. The sample includes some 90,000 clones, 86% of them seen just once. CDR3 length equals 15 residues. CDR1 and CDR2 (germline): LNHNV, YYDKDF (reference sequence). With 5 bases removed from V and 4 bases from J, the gap between germline ends came to 17 bases. Material: peripheral blood. This sequence originates from a woman of 80 years or more with acute or convalescent COVID-19. The chain has TRBV15 and TRBJ1-1; weak D call: TRBD1 (6 bases). CDR3 in DNA: TGTGCCACCAGCTTAGCCCCGGGAGGGGGCACTGAAGCTTTCTTT. As protein: CATSLAPGGGTEAFF.